What follows are 18 T cell receptor beta chains derived from one specimen sequenced in a study of human T cells and chemical hapten exposure. TCRdb redid the calling of the RACE reads with MiXCR, one entry per CDR3 protein. The sample records fewer than 150,000 distinct CDR3 sequences, around 11% being singletons. Sample time point: patch test 2, 6 weeks after DPC sensitization. Stated treatment: therapeutic diphenylcyclopropenone sensitization with weekly scalp DPC. Sequences were derived from whole blood, sampled in connection with sensitization to the hapten diphenylcyclopropenone (DPC). The source of these receptors is a woman aged 50 to 65 with alopecia areata. Some clones in this sample may be carry-over from other donors' samples.

This clonotype showed up just a few times. The J gene is TRBJ2-7, the V gene TRBV29-1; D unresolved. V lost 1 base, J lost 0 bases, and 4 bases lay in between. Germline V gene data show CDR1 as SQVTM and CDR2 as ANQGSEA. The CDR3 is 12 residues long. The CDR3 DNA follows: TGCAGCGTTGAAGGCAGCTCCTACGAGCAGTACTTC. This translates into CSVEGSSYEQYF.

V gene TRBV20-1 combines with J gene TRBJ2-3; D gene ambiguous. The V and J ends lost 8 bases and 3 bases respectively, with 21 bases between them. This CDR3 region has 15 residues. CDR1 DFQATT and CDR2 SNEGSKA come from the germline V gene (reference sequence). In DNA form, the CDR3 reads TGCAGTACCAGCGAGCGTCTTCGTCGAACAGATACGCAGTATTTT. Its protein is CSTSERLRRTDTQYF.

This clonotype was counted only a few times. The rearrangement links TRBV14 to TRBJ1-2; possibly TRBD1 for D (5 bases). Germline CDR1 is SGHDN and CDR2 is FVKESK. This CDR3 spans 16 amino acids. V lost 4 bases, J lost 4 bases, and 19 bases lay in between. The CDR3 coding sequence is TGTGCCAGCAGCCGTGAGGGGAAGAAAGTTACCTATGGCTACACCTTC. Translating gives CASSREGKKVTYGYTF.

The chain employs TRBV6-6 and TRBJ2-7, with 10 nucleotides matching TRBD1. Germline V gene data show CDR1 as MNHNY and CDR2 as SVGAGI (reference sequence). The V gene end was trimmed by 6 bases and the J gene end by 6 bases; junction bases not matched to a gene: 8. The CDR3 has 14 residues. The chain's CDR3 is CASSRDRGPGEQYF. The CDR3 coding sequence is TGTGCCAGCAGCCGGGACAGGGGTCCGGGCGAGCAGTACTTC.

This rearrangement joins TRBV13 to TRBJ2-1; 14 positions match TRBD2. Germline V gene lookup returns CDR1 PRHDT and CDR2 FYEKMQ (reference sequence). This CDR3 is built from 16 residues. V lost 5 bases and J lost 9; bases outside the gene matches: 9. The CDR3 region has the DNA TGTGCCAGCAGCCCCCAGGGACTAGCGGGAGCGGGTGAGCAGTTCTTC. Encoded protein: CASSPQGLAGAGEQFF.

A few counts support this clonotype. The junction differs from germline at one of its ends, possibly a read error. In DNA form, the CDR3 reads TGTGCCGGTAGTCCCCAGGACAGGGCTCCTGTGAATGAGCAGTTCTTC. As protein: CAGSPQDRAPVNEQFF. The rearrangement joins TRBV19 to TRBJ2-1; TRBD1 matches at 8 bases. The CDR3 is 16 residues long. Germline CDR1 reads LNHDA; CDR2 reads SQIVND (reference sequence).

This clonotype has at least ten counts. V and J are TRBV3-1 and TRBJ2-3; the match to TRBD2 covers 8 bases. Germline CDR1 and CDR2: LGHDT and YNNKEL (reference sequence). With V trimmed by 1 base and J by 1 base, 1 base remained unmatched. CDR3 length equals 15 residues. In nucleotides, the CDR3 is TGTGCCAGCAGCCAAGCAGCGGGGGGCACAGATACGCAGTATTTT. As protein: CASSQAAGGTDTQYF.

This clonotype was picked up a small number of times. The rearrangement links TRBV19 to TRBJ1-5; D is possibly TRBD1 (5 bases). The V and J ends lost 7 bases and 3 bases respectively, with 13 bases between them. CDR1 LNHDA and CDR2 SQIVND come from the germline V gene (reference sequence). CDR3 length: 14 residues. CDR3 coding DNA: TGTGCCAGTAATGAGGGGCGGACCAATCAGCCCCAGCATTTT. It specifies CASNEGRTNQPQHF.

This clonotype has a count of ten or more. The V and J genes are TRBV28 and TRBJ2-5; TRBD2 matches at 8 bases. Germline V gene lookup returns CDR1 MDHEN and CDR2 SYDVKM. The CDR3 has 13 residues. The trim removed 6 bases at V and 5 bases at J, leaving 5 bases unmatched. The CDR3 loop reads CASRTGGVETQYF. DNA of the CDR3: TGTGCCAGCAGAACGGGAGGGGTGGAGACCCAGTACTTC.

This clonotype has more than one count but fewer than ten. The genes are TRBV2 and TRBJ2-3; TRBD2 matches at 8 bases. The CDR3 runs 13 residues. J lost 14 bases, V lost 1 base, and 8 bases had no gene match. CDR1 is SNHLY, CDR2 FYNNEI, per germline. The CDR3 here is CASSEGSGSPWYF. For the CDR3, the DNA is TGTGCCAGCAGTGAAGGGAGCGGGAGCCCCTGGTATTTT.

This clonotype was seen a few times. The chain joins TRBV4-1 to TRBJ2-7, with 11 bases matching TRBD2. J was trimmed by 4 bases and V by 1 base; bases with no gene match: 3. The CDR3 length is 15 residues. Germline V gives CDR1 MGHRA, CDR2 YSYEKL. The CDR3 bases are TGCGCCAGCAGCCAAGCCGCTAGCGGGAGGTACGAGCAGTACTTC. Translated, it gives CASSQAASGRYEQYF.

V usage is TRBV7-2 and J usage is TRBJ1-1; D gene uncertain. Trimming pared 1 base from V and 6 bases from J, leaving 9 bases between. The CDR3 covers 13 residues. The germline V gene has CDR1 SGHTA and CDR2 FQGNSA. In DNA, the CDR3 is TGTGCCAGCAGCTTAGGAACCAGGTCTGAAGCTTTCTTT. This sequence encodes CASSLGTRSEAFF.

This clonotype was seen a few times. The chain employs TRBV24-1 and TRBJ2-1; D remains ambiguous. V was clipped by 4 bases and J by 8 bases, with 14 bases between them. CDR3 length equals 14 residues. Looked up from germline, CDR1 is KGHDR and CDR2 is SFDVKD. DNA for the CDR3: TGTGCCACCAGTGAGCCATACGGCCCCCATGAGCAGTTCTTC. This encodes CATSEPYGPHEQFF.

This clonotype was detected many times. V gene TRBV7-2 combines with J gene TRBJ2-7, with D possibly matching TRBD2 (5 bases). Germline loops: CDR1 SGHTA, CDR2 FQGNSA. V lost 1 base and J lost 5, with 12 bases in between. The CDR3 spans 14 residues. The CDR3 is CASSLDLGRHEQYF. The CDR3 DNA sequence: TGTGCCAGCAGCTTAGATTTGGGGAGACACGAGCAGTACTTC.

This clonotype was picked up a small number of times. This sequence joins TRBV29-1 and TRBJ2-1, with TRBD2 matching over 7 bases. Germline loops: CDR1 SQVTM, CDR2 ANQGSEA. Unmatched junction bases numbered 9, after V lost 8 bases and J lost 5 bases. This CDR3 comprises 13 residues. For the CDR3, the DNA is TGCAGCCTGAAGAGCGGGAACCACAATGAGCAGTTCTTC. Protein sequence: CSLKSGNHNEQFF.

V gene TRBV7-2 combines with J gene TRBJ2-3; D remains ambiguous. The CDR3 sequence is 11 residues long. Germline CDR1 SGHTA, CDR2 FQGNSA. Trimming left V 3 bases short and J 5 bases short, with 3 bases between. Written as DNA, the CDR3 is TGTGCCAGCAGCTTTAAAGATACGCAGTATTTT. Translation gives CASSFKDTQYF.

Only a few counts were recorded for this clonotype. This sequence joins TRBV24-1 and TRBJ2-1; D not certain. Germline-derived CDR1 and CDR2 are KGHDR and SFDVKD. Trimming removed 5 bases at V and 7 bases at J, with 8 bases between. The length of the CDR3 is 12 residues. CDR3 amino acids: CATSVGGNEQFF. DNA of the CDR3: TGTGCCACCAGTGTTGGCGGAAATGAGCAGTTCTTC.

Ten or more counts support this clonotype. The V gene is TRBV12-5, the J gene TRBJ2-1, with 15 bases that match TRBD2. The CDR3 covers 17 residues. With V trimmed by 5 bases and J by 7 bases, 9 bases remained unmatched. The germline V gene encodes CDR1 LGHNT and CDR2 FRNRAP. CDR3: CASGLGLAGGARNEQFF. The CDR3 DNA reads as TGTGCTAGTGGTCTAGGACTAGCGGGAGGGGCTCGGAATGAGCAGTTCTTC.